Shown below are 16 T cell receptor beta chains from a single sample sequenced in a study of tumor-infiltrating lymphocytes in primary liver carcinoma. Starting material of 450 to 550 ng total RNA yielded TCR beta cDNA via a constant-region primer. Libraries for TCR beta were built through three nested multiplex PCR rounds, which together made up a slightly modified ARM-PCR procedure. The first two PCR rounds used TRBV1-TRBV30 forward primers with a C-beta reverse primer, around 10 cycles each. Using its own MiXCR run on the multiplex PCR reads, TCRdb lists one record per CDR3 protein. The sample includes 300,000 to 400,000 distinct CDR3 sequences, less than 75% of them seen just once. Researchers drew blood RNA from unsorted whole blood and extracted germline DNA as well. The specimen was peripheral blood. All receptors derive from a man aged 35 to 55 with primary liver carcinoma and hepatitis B virus infection.

Worth noting for this clonotype: One junction end disagrees with the germline gene, perhaps due to a read error. The CDR3 coding sequence is TGTGCCAGCAGCTCGGACAGGAACTATGGCCACACCTTC. Protein sequence: CASSSDRNYGHTF. V gene TRBV11-2 combines with J gene TRBJ1-2, with 7 bases that match TRBD1. There are 13 residues in the CDR3. Germline-derived CDR1 and CDR2 are SGHAT and FQNNGV.

This clonotype was counted once. The CDR3 does not end in the conserved phenylalanine or tryptophan, so this is likely a read error. The CDR3 nucleotides read TGTGCCAGCAGCACCGGGGAGCTCTACCAGCAGTACTTA. The encoded protein is CASSTGELYQQYL. The genes are TRBV11-2 and TRBJ2-7; D is possibly TRBD2 (5 bases). Germline CDR1 and CDR2: SGHAT and FQNNGV. CDR3 length equals 13 residues.

Regarding this clonotype: This likely comes from a read error, as the CDR3 has no conserved phenylalanine or tryptophan at its end. The chain links TRBV10-3 to TRBJ2-7; D is unresolved. The CDR3 is 13 residues long. The V gene's germline CDR1 is ENHRY and CDR2 SYGVKD. CDR3 DNA sequence: TGTGACATCAGTGAGTCGACGAGTGGGGAGCAGTACTCC. Translated: CDISESTSGEQYS.

Points on this clonotype: The CDR3 ends on some other residue instead of the conserved phenylalanine or tryptophan, so this is likely a read error. The DNA is omitted, as the CDR3 cannot be located on it reliably, and the CDR3 follows TCRdb's listing. This chain links TRBV6-2 or TRBV6-3 with TRBJ1-5. The V gene's germline CDR1 is MNHEY and CDR2 SVGEGT. Including both end residues, the CDR3 is 17 amino acids long. CDR3 protein: CASSYSSLGISNQPQHS.

The table lists this clonotype with a few counts. The chain carries TRBV5-1 and TRBJ2-7; TRBD1 aligns across 8 bases. This CDR3 is 15 amino acids long. CDR1 and CDR2 (germline): SGHRS, YFSETQ. The trim removed 2 bases at V and 7 bases at J, leaving 11 bases unmatched. In nucleotides, the CDR3 is TGCGCCAGCAGCTTCGTCAGGGGGCTTAAAGGGGAGCAGTACTTC. Translated: CASSFVRGLKGEQYF.

Many counts were recorded for this clonotype. In DNA form, the CDR3 reads TGTGCCATCAGTGATGGAGACAGGGTACCCCTCCACTTT. Its translation: CAISDGDRVPLHF. This chain connects TRBV10-3 to TRBJ1-6; TRBD1 matches at 7 bases. From germline, CDR1 is ENHRY and CDR2 SYGVKD. V lost 3 bases, J lost 12 bases, and 5 bases stayed unmatched. CDR3 length: 13 residues.

The table lists this clonotype with a few counts. The CDR3 DNA reads TGCGCCAGCAGCTTCGGGACAGGTTTTCTCTACGAGCAGTACTTC. Translated, it gives CASSFGTGFLYEQYF. This chain uses TRBV5-1 with TRBJ2-7; 8 bases align to TRBD1. CDR3 size: 15 residues. Germline V gene sequence: CDR1 SGHRS, CDR2 YFSETQ. J lost 3 bases, V lost 2 bases, and 7 bases had no gene match.

The V and J genes are TRBV11-2 and TRBJ2-7; TRBD1 might be the D (5 bases). V lost 2 bases to trimming and J lost 4 bases, with 18 bases between them. The CDR3 spans 16 residues. Germline V gene sequence: CDR1 SGHAT, CDR2 FQNNGV. This CDR3 is CASSLISGLRSYEQYF. CDR3 DNA sequence: TGTGCCAGCAGCTTAATCTCAGGGTTAAGGAGTTACGAGCAGTACTTC. The whole variable domain, filled in from reference TRBV11-2 and TRBJ2-7, reads EAGVAQSPRYKIIEKRQSVAFWCNPISGHATLYWYQQILGQGPKLLIQFQNNGVVDDSQLPKDRFSAERLKGVDSTLKIQPAKLEDSAVYLCASSLISGLRSYEQYFGPGTRLTVT.

The chain recombines TRBV10-2 with TRBJ1-1; TRBD1 might be the D (6 bases). This CDR3 has 14 amino acids. Germline V gene sequence: CDR1 WSHSY, CDR2 SAAADI. Deletions cut 10 bases from V and 4 bases from J, with 19 bases between. The CDR3 nucleotides read TGCGCCAATAAATCAGGGACAAGGATCACTGAAGCTTTCTTT. Translated: CANKSGTRITEAFF.

CDR3 protein: CASSLVASPDKNIQYF. CDR3 DNA sequence: TGTGCCAGCAGCTTAGTTGCCTCTCCGGACAAAAACATTCAGTACTTC. V gene TRBV11-3 combines with J gene TRBJ2-4, with D uncertain. There are 16 residues in the CDR3. From germline, CDR1 is SGHNT and CDR2 YENEEA. Trimming cost V 1 base and J 3 bases, with 13 bases left between them.

On this clonotype itself: An end of the junction differs from the germline gene, which may be a read error. V usage is TRBV11-2 and J usage is TRBJ2-1, with D possibly being TRBD1 (5 bases). The CDR3 loop spans 17 amino acids. CDR1 is SGHAT, CDR2 FQNNGV, per germline. DNA for the CDR3: TGTGCCAACAGCTTAGATCGGTTCAGGGTTGTTGACATTGAGCAGTTCTTC. Protein product: CANSLDRFRVVDIEQFF.

About this clonotype: A read error may account for a junction end that differs from germline. Here the CDR3 reads CAISYRDRSEAFF. DNA of the CDR3: TGTGCCATCAGCTACCGGGACAGGAGTGAAGCTTTCTTT. The chain employs TRBV7-9 and TRBJ1-1, with 8 bases matching TRBD1. CDR3 length equals 13 residues. The germline V gene has CDR1 SEHNR and CDR2 FQNEAQ (reference sequence).

This clonotype was seen at least ten times. This chain connects TRBV29-1 to TRBJ2-7, with 11 bases aligning to TRBD1. Losses at the gene ends were 6 bases for V and 1 base for J; bases not matched to a gene: 20. The CDR3 contains 19 residues. The germline V gene has CDR1 SQVTM and CDR2 ANQGSEA. The CDR3 reads CSVSRKGTGGSFGSYEQYF. The CDR3 region has the DNA TGCAGCGTGTCTCGAAAAGGGACAGGGGGTTCGTTCGGTTCCTACGAGCAGTACTTC.

As concerns this clonotype: The junction and the germline gene differ at one end; a read error may be behind it. This chain connects TRBV6-2 or TRBV6-3 to TRBJ2-3, with D possibly matching TRBD1 (6 bases). The CDR3 length is 15 residues. Germline lookup yields CDR1 MNHEY and CDR2 SVGEGT. The CDR3 region is CASSYSGTTTDTHYF. The CDR3 region has the DNA TGTGCCAGCAGTTACTCAGGGACAACTACAGATACGCACTATTTT.

The sample holds many counts of this clonotype. V is TRBV10-2 and J is TRBJ1-2; D perhaps matches TRBD1 (6 bases). The CDR3 spans 14 residues. CDR1 WSHSY and CDR2 SAAADI come from the germline V gene. With 2 bases removed from V and 7 bases from J, the gap between germline ends came to 14 bases. CDR3 sequence (DNA): TGCGCCAGCAGTGAGCCCCAGGGGCTGGGTGGCTACACCTTC. Translation gives CASSEPQGLGGYTF.

As concerns this clonotype: This may arise from a read error, as a much more abundant clone is one base away. The genes are TRBV6-2 or TRBV6-3 and TRBJ2-7; 10 bases match TRBD2. Germline CDR1 MNHEY, CDR2 SVGEGT. The CDR3 runs 12 residues. CDR3 protein: CTSRVTSGIFYF. Here the CDR3 DNA reads TGTACCAGCAGAGTCACTAGCGGGATCTTTTACTTC.